This T cell receptor beta chain was documented in a study of blood T cell repertoires in COVID-19 (TCRdb year 2020). The study in broad terms: Collaborator samples came from the United States, Italy and Spain and covered acute and convalescent phases of COVID-19. Where HLA class I and class II types were available, the types were taken from metadata supplied by the sample provider, not from assay-based typing. The repertoires were released in a freely available public database intended as a resource for research on the immune response to SARS-CoV-2. The sample metadata nearly always contained a de-identified subject ID, COVID-19 status, age in years and sex. Subjects who had been exposed to COVID-19, were actively infected with it, or had recovered from it provided the deeply sampled blood TCRbeta repertoires that made up the dataset. The prospective study material was composed of cDNA or gDNA derived from T cells, B-cell-depleted T cells, or PBMCs. The samples were drawn from the first 160 participants of the ongoing ImmuneRACE study and from 1,254 subjects provided by 6 global collaborators. Points the paper makes about the study in general: How much clinical and demographic metadata was included differed by source and by participant, and the metadata was provided uncurated.

The germline V gene (reference sequence) provides CDR1 LNHDA and CDR2 SQIVND. The CDR3 starts with the cysteine, ends with the phenylalanine, and has 14 residues. Just CDR3 DNA is preserved here, 42 bases in frame from base 1. V has 9 bases trimmed and J has 0 bases trimmed; junction bases matching no gene number 6. About this clone itself: The antigen it recognizes is unknown. No base quality information exists; no much larger clone differs at one position.

TCRbeta CDR3 regions were amplified from genomic DNA using the immunoSEQ Assay, a bias-controlled multiplex PCR. In the original analysis: The number of nucleated cells in each sample was estimated from the amplification of reference gene primers within the assay. To quantify the absolute abundance of each unique TCRbeta CDR3 rearrangement, sequence reads were collapsed and filtered. For each sample, productive Simpson clonality was calculated as the square root of Simpson's diversity index over productive rearrangements. TCRdb took over this immuneACCESS table, retaining in-frame rearrangements with V and J assigned. Such tables are incomplete; in checked studies, under half of the missing clones stem from an unresolved V gene, and the remainder is unexplained. That table is the source of V, J and clone size, and D and trimming were worked out from the DNA. The sample table contains approximately 15,000 clones; only one count was recorded for around 78% of them. The ten most abundant clones make up approximately 9.9% of the sample.

Collaborating institutions collected whole blood in K2EDTA tubes following their own protocols. For TCRbeta analysis, collaborator samples were shipped as frozen whole blood, as isolated PBMCs, or as DNA extracted from either sample type. This sequence was found in a man between 70 and 80 years old with acute or convalescent COVID-19. Specimen: peripheral blood. Here the chain combines TRBV19 and TRBJ2-3, with 7 bases in between that match TRBD2. The nucleotide sequence is TGTGCCAGCAGAGCGGGGAGTAGCACAGATACGCAGTATTTT. It is translated as CASRAGSSTDTQYF.